This is a list of T cell receptor beta chains from one sample in a study of blood T cell repertoires in COVID-19. Assay used: immunoSEQ multiplex PCR; TCRdb lists only in-frame clones, some missing. The data hold about 250,000 clones, with around 85% observed a single time. What was sequenced was peripheral blood. The receptors originated from a woman older than 75 with acute or convalescent COVID-19. Each CDR3 is given with its conserved first and last residue. A D gene is named only where the DNA matches it firmly. Size values are once, few and many counts, or a class for expanded clones, and some rows have none.

J gene: TRBJ1-1
D gene: NA
clone size: NA
V gene: TRBV3-1/TRBV3-2
CDR3 DNA: TGTGCCAGCAGCCCCCGGGGGGTGGGCACTGAAGCTTTCTTT
CDR3 protein: CASSPRGVGTEAFF

J gene: TRBJ1-2
D gene: NA
clone size: NA
V gene: TRBV7-8
CDR3 DNA: TGTGCCAGCAGCCGCCCGGGACTGTATGGCTACACCTTC
CDR3 protein: CASSRPGLYGYTF

J gene: TRBJ1-2
D gene: NA
clone size: NA
V gene: TRBV27
CDR3 DNA: TGTGCCAGCAGTTTAAAGGGAGGAAAGGCCGGGGGTCCCTATGGCTACACCTTC
CDR3 protein: CASSLKGGKAGGPYGYTF

J gene: TRBJ1-6
D gene: TRBD1
clone size: NA
V gene: TRBV11-2
CDR3 DNA: TGTGCCAGCAGTCAGACAGGGAAGGGTTCACCCCTCCACTTT
CDR3 protein: CASSQTGKGSPLHF

J gene: TRBJ1-3
D gene: TRBD1
clone size: NA
V gene: TRBV6-2/TRBV6-3
CDR3 DNA: TGTGCCAGCAGTTACCCCGCCGCCGGGACAGGCTCTGGAAACACCATATATTTT
CDR3 protein: CASSYPAAGTGSGNTIYF

J gene: TRBJ2-1
D gene: NA
clone size: NA
V gene: TRBV11-2
CDR3 DNA: TGTGCCAGCAGCTTCAGCCCGGGTCTTGTTGCTGAGCAGTTCTTC
CDR3 protein: CASSFSPGLVAEQFF

J gene: TRBJ2-5
D gene: NA
clone size: NA
V gene: TRBV4-1
CDR3 DNA: TGCGCCAGCAGCCAAGATGCGGAACAGGCTCGCCAAGAGACCCAGTACTTC
CDR3 protein: CASSQDAEQARQETQYF

J gene: TRBJ2-1
D gene: TRBD1
clone size: once
V gene: TRBV5-5
CDR3 DNA: TGTGCCAGCAGCCCCCGGTCAGGGGGTTACAATGAGCAGTTCTTC
CDR3 protein: CASSPRSGGYNEQFF

J gene: TRBJ1-2
D gene: NA
clone size: NA
V gene: TRBV20-1
CDR3 DNA: TGCAGTGCTAGTGGCGTTAACTATGGCTACACCTTC
CDR3 protein: CSASGVNYGYTF

J gene: TRBJ2-1
D gene: TRBD2
clone size: NA
V gene: TRBV11-2
CDR3 DNA: TGTGCCAGCAGCCCTTGGACTAGCACCTACAATGAGCAGTTCTTC
CDR3 protein: CASSPWTSTYNEQFF

J gene: TRBJ2-3
D gene: TRBD2
clone size: NA
V gene: TRBV7-9
CDR3 DNA: TGTGCCAGCAGCTTTGCGACCCGGACTAGCGGGAGAGTGAAAGATACGCAGTATTTT
CDR3 protein: CASSFATRTSGRVKDTQYF

J gene: TRBJ1-5
D gene: NA
clone size: once
V gene: TRBV28
CDR3 DNA: TGTGCCAGCCGGCGGATTAACCAGCCCCAGCATTTT
CDR3 protein: CASRRINQPQHF

J gene: TRBJ2-7
D gene: NA
clone size: NA
V gene: TRBV6-5
CDR3 DNA: TGTGCCAGCACCCCCAGCGGCTCCTACGAGCAGTACTTC
CDR3 protein: CASTPSGSYEQYF

J gene: TRBJ1-4
D gene: NA
clone size: once
V gene: TRBV15
CDR3 DNA: TGTGCCACTAGCAGAGAGCCGGACAGCCGTAATGAAAAACTGTTTTTT
CDR3 protein: CATSREPDSRNEKLFF

J gene: TRBJ1-1
D gene: NA
clone size: NA
V gene: TRBV7-2
CDR3 DNA: TGTGCCAGCAGCTTAGATCAGGGGATCACTGAAGCTTTCTTT
CDR3 protein: CASSLDQGITEAFF

J gene: TRBJ2-1
D gene: TRBD1
clone size: NA
V gene: TRBV24-1
CDR3 DNA: TGTGCCACCAGTGAACCGACAGGGAAGAGCTCCTACAATGAGCAGTTCTTC
CDR3 protein: CATSEPTGKSSYNEQFF

J gene: TRBJ2-5
D gene: TRBD1
clone size: NA
V gene: TRBV5-1
CDR3 DNA: TGCGCCAGCAGCTTCGGGACAGAAGAGACCCAGTACTTC
CDR3 protein: CASSFGTEETQYF

J gene: TRBJ2-5
D gene: NA
clone size: NA
V gene: TRBV18
CDR3 DNA: TGTGCCAGCTCAGAAGACAGGTATACAGAGACCCAGTACTTC
CDR3 protein: CASSEDRYTETQYF

J gene: TRBJ2-2
D gene: NA
clone size: NA
V gene: TRBV7-9
CDR3 DNA: TGTGCCAGCAGCTTACAGGTTAACACCGGGGAGCTGTTTTTT
CDR3 protein: CASSLQVNTGELFF

J gene: TRBJ2-2
D gene: NA
clone size: NA
V gene: TRBV5-1
CDR3 DNA: TGCGCCAGCAGCTTGGAAGACTTGAGCGCCGGGGAGCTGTTTTTT
CDR3 protein: CASSLEDLSAGELFF